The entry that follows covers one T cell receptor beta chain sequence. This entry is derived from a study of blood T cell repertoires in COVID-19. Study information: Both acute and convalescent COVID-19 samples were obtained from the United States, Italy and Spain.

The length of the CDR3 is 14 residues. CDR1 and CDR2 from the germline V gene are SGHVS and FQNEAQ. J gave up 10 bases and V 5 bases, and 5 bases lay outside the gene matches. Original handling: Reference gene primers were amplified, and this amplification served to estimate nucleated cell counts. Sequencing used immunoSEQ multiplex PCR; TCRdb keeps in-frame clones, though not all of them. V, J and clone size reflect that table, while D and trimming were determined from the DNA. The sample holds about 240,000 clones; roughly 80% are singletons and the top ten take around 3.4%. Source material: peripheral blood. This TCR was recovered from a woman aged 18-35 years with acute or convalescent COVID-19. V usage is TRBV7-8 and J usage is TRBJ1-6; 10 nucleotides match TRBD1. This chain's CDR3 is CASSPRQGASPLHF. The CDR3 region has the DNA TGTGCCAGCAGCCCACGACAGGGGGCGTCACCCCTCCACTTT.